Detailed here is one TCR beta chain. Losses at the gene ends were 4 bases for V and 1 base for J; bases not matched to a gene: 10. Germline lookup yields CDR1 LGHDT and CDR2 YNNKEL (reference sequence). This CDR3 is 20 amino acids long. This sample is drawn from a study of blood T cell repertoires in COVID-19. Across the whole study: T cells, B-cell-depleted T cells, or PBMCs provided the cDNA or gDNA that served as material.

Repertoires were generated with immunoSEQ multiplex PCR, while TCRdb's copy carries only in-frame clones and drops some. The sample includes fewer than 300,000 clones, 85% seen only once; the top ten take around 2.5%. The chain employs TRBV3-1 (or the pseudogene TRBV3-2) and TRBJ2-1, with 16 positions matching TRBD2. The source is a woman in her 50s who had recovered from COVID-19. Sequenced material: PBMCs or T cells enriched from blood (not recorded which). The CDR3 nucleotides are TGTGCCAGCAGCCCTCAAACGGGACTAGCGGGGGGGCAGTCCTACAATGAGCAGTTCTTC. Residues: CASSPQTGLAGGQSYNEQFF.